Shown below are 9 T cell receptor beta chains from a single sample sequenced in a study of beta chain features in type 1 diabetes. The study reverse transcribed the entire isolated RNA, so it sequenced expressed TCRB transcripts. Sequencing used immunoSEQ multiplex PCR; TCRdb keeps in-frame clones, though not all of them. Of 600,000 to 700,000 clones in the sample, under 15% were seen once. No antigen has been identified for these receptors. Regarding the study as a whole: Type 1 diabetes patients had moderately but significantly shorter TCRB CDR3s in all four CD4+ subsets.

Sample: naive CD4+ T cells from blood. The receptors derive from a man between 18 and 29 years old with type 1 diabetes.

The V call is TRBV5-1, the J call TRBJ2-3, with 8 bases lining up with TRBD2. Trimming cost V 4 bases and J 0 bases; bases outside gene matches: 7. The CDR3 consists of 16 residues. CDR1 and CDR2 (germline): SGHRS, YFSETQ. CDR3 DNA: TGCGCCAGCAGCACCCGTAGCGGGGATAGCACAGATACGCAGTATTTT. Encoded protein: CASSTRSGDSTDTQYF.

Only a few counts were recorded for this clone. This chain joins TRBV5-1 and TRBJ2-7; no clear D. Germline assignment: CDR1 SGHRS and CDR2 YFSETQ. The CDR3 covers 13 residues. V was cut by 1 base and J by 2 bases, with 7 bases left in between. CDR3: CASSLTVTYEQYF. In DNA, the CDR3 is TGCGCCAGCAGCTTGACAGTTACCTACGAGCAGTACTTC. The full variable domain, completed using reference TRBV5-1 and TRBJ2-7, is KAGVTQTPRYLIKTRGQQVTLSCSPISGHRSVSWYQQTPGQGLQFLFEYFSETQRNKGNFPGRFSGRQFSNSRSEMNVSTLELGDSALYLCASSLTVTYEQYFGPGTRLTVT.

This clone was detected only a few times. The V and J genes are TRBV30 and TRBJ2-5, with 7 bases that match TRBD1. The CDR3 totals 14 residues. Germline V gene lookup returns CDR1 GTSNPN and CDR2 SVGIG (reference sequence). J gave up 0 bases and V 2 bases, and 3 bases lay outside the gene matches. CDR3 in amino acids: CAWSTGQNQETQYF. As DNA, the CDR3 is TGTGCCTGGAGTACGGGACAGAACCAAGAGACCCAGTACTTC. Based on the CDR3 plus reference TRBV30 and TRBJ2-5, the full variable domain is SQTIHQWPATLVQPVGSPLSLECTVEGTSNPNLYWYRQAAGRGLQLLFYSVGIGQISSEVPQNLSASRPQDRQFILSSKKLLLSDSGFYLCAWSTGQNQETQYFGPGTRLLVL.

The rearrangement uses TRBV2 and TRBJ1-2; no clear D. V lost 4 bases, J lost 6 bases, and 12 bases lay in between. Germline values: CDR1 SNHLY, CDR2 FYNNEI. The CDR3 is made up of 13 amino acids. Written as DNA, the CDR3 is TGTGCCAGCAGTGGCGGATACATCAATGGCTACACCTTC. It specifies CASSGGYINGYTF.

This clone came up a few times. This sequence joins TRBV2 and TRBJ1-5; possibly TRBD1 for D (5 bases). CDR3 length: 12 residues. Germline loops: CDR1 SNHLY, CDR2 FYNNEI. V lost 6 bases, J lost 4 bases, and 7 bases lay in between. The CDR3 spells CASRGENQPQHF. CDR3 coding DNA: TGTGCCAGCAGGGGGGAGAATCAGCCCCAGCATTTT.

The CDR3 here is CASSEGFDHYEQYF. The DNA for the CDR3 is TGCGCCAGCAGCGAAGGGTTCGACCACTACGAGCAGTACTTC. The rearrangement links TRBV5-1 to TRBJ2-7; D gene unclear. The CDR3 loop spans 14 amino acids. CDR1 is SGHRS, CDR2 YFSETQ, per germline. The ends were cut back, 4 bases at V and 3 bases at J, with 14 bases in the middle.

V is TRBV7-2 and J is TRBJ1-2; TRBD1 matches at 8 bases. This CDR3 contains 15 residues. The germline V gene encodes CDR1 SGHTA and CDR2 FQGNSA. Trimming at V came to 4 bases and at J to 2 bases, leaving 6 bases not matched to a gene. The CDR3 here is CASSYGQGLNYGYTF. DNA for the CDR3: TGTGCCAGCAGCTACGGACAGGGTCTGAACTATGGCTACACCTTC.

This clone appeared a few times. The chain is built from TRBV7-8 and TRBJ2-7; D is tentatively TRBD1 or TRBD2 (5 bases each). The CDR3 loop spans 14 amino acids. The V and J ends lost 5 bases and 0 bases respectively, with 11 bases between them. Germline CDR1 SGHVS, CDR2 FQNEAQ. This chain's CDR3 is CASSRGRGSYEQYF. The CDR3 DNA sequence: TGTGCCAGCAGCCGGGGACGGGGCTCCTACGAGCAGTACTTC.

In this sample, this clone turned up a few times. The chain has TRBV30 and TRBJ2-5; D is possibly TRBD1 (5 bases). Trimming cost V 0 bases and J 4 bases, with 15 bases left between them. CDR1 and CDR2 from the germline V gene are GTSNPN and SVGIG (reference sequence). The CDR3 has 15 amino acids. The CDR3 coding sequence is TGTGCCTGGAGTGTTGGTCAGGGCTTCGGAGAGACCCAGTACTTC. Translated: CAWSVGQGFGETQYF.